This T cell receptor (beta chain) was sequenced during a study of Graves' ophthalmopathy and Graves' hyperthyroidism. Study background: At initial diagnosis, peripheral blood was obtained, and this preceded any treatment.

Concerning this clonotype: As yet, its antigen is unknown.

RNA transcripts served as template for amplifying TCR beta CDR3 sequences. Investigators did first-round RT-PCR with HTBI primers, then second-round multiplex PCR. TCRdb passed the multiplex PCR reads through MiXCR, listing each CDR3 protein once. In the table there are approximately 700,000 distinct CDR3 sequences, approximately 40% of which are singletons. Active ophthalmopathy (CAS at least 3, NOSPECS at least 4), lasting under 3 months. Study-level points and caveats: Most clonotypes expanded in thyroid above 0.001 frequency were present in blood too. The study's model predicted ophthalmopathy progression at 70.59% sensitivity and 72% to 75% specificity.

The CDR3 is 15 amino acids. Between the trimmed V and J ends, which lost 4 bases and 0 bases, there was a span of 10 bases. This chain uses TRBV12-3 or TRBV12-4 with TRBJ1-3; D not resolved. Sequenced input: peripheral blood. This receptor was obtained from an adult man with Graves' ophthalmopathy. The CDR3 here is CASSYPTPSGNTIYF. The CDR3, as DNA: TGTGCCAGCAGTTACCCGACGCCCTCTGGAAACACCATATATTTT.